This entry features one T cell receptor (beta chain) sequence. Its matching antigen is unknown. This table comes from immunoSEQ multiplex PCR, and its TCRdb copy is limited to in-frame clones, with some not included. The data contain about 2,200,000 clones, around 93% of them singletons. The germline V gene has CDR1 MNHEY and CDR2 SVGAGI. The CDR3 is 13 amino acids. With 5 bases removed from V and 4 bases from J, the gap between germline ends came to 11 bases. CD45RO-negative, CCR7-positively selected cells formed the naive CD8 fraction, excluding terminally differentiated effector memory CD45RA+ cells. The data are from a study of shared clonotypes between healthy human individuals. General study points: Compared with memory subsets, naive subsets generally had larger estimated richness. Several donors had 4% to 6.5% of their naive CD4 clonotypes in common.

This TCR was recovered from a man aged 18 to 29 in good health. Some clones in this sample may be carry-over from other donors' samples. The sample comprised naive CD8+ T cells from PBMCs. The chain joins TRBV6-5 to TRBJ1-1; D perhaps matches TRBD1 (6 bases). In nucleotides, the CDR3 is TGTGCCAGCAGTCACCAGGGGACCACTGAAGCTTTCTTT. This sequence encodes CASSHQGTTEAFF.